This is a list of T cell receptor beta chains from one sample in a study of blood T cell repertoires in COVID-19. The assay was immunoSEQ multiplex PCR, and TCRdb's table has in-frame clones only and misses some. The sample lists about 370,000 clones, almost 90% occurring once. Sequencing was done on a sample of peripheral blood. These receptors all come from a man aged 18 to 35 with active or convalescent COVID-19. Both conserved end residues are part of each CDR3. D genes are given only for firm matches. Some rows have no size entry. The others give once, few or many, or a class for an expanded clone.

D gene | J gene | clone size | CDR3 length | V gene | CDR3 DNA | CDR3 protein
TRBD1 | TRBJ1-4 | - | 14 | TRBV19 | TGTGCCAGTCAACCGGGACAGGGGGATGAAAAACTGTTTTTT | CASQPGQGDEKLFF
TRBD2 | TRBJ2-1 | - | 16 | TRBV9 | TGTGCCAGCAGCGTAGGGTCTAGCGGGGGGGCCTTTGAGCAGTTCTTC | CASSVGSSGGAFEQFF
TRBD2 | TRBJ2-2 | - | 16 | TRBV2 | TGTGCCAGCAGTGAACCCGGACTAGCGGGAGGCGGGGAGCTGTTTTTT | CASSEPGLAGGGELFF
- | TRBJ1-1 | - | 13 | TRBV28 | TGTGCCAGCTTCGAATTCCGATCCCCAGGGGCTTTCTTT | CASFEFRSPGAFF
- | TRBJ2-1 | - | 16 | TRBV4-3 | TGCGCCAGCAGCCAAGACCTCGGGTCAACCTACAATGAGCAGTTCTTC | CASSQDLGSTYNEQFF
TRBD2 | TRBJ2-5 | once | 15 | TRBV5-5 | TGTGCCAGCAGCTTGGGGGCTAGCGGACAAGAGACCCAGTACTTC | CASSLGASGQETQYF
- | TRBJ1-4 | - | 16 | TRBV7-9 | TGTGCCAGCAGCGGCGGGGCGGGGGCGGCTAATGAAAAACTGTTTTTT | CASSGGAGAANEKLFF
TRBD2 | TRBJ2-1 | - | 14 | TRBV10-3 | TGTGCCATCAAAGGGACTAGCGCAGCCGATGAGCAGTTCTTC | CAIKGTSAADEQFF
- | TRBJ1-1 | - | 15 | TRBV2 | TGTGCCAGCAGTAGAGGACAGACTTTGAACACTGAAGCTTTCTTT | CASSRGQTLNTEAFF
- | TRBJ2-3 | once | 16 | TRBV2 | TGTGCCAGCAGTATCGCGACTGCGGCAAGCACAGATACGCAGTATTTT | CASSIATAASTDTQYF
- | TRBJ1-4 | few | 14 | TRBV6-5 | TGTGCCAGCAGGACAGATGCAACTAATGAAAAACTGTTTTTT | CASRTDATNEKLFF
TRBD1 | TRBJ1-5 | - | 15 | TRBV9 | TGTGCCAGCAGCTACGGACAGGGGGCGGAACAGCCCCAGCATTTT | CASSYGQGAEQPQHF
TRBD1 | TRBJ1-1 | - | 15 | TRBV14 | TGTGCCAGCAGCCAACGCCGGGACAGGGGACCTGAAGCTTTCTTT | CASSQRRDRGPEAFF
TRBD2 | TRBJ2-1 | - | 19 | TRBV6-2/TRBV6-3 | TGTGCCAGCAGTTACGGACCGGGGAAGACGCGGGGGGCGGGCAATGAGCAGTTCTTC | CASSYGPGKTRGAGNEQFF
TRBD1 | TRBJ1-2 | - | 18 | TRBV18 | TGTGCCAGCTCACCACCTTCCGGGACAGGTCTTATTCACGGTGGCTACACCTTC | CASSPPSGTGLIHGGYTF
- | TRBJ2-3 | - | 16 | TRBV6-2/TRBV6-3 | TGTGCCAGCAGTCACACTAGGGGGATTAGCACAGATACGCAGTATTTT | CASSHTRGISTDTQYF
TRBD2 | TRBJ2-2 | few | 19 | TRBV7-2 | TGTGCCAGCAGCTTACGACTAGCGGCCCTACCGGCGGACACCGGGGAGCTGTTTTTT | CASSLRLAALPADTGELFF
TRBD2 | TRBJ2-1 | - | 16 | TRBV14 | TGTGCCAGCAGCCAAGTCGAGGGAGGGACTTACAATGAGCAGTTCTTC | CASSQVEGGTYNEQFF